These 8 T cell receptor beta chains were sequenced from one sample in a study of T-cell reconstitution after alpha-beta-depleted transplantation in children. A TCRbeta library incorporating unique molecular identifiers was prepared. Each CDR3 protein is one row after TCRdb ran MiXCR on the PCR reads. The table has 200,000 to 250,000 distinct CDR3 sequences, roughly 6.6% seen once. The material sequenced was PBMCs, taken before TCRalphabeta/CD19-depleted stem cell transplant. These receptors were taken from a boy aged 2 to 10 with acute lymphoblastic leukemia, due to receive a stem cell transplant.

This clonotype was counted ten times or more. The chain has TRBV20-1 and TRBJ2-1; 10 bases line up with TRBD2. After removal of 1 base from V and 8 bases from J, the junction contained 8 bases not matched to a gene. Germline V gene lookup returns CDR1 DFQATT and CDR2 SNEGSKA (reference sequence). This CDR3 region has 15 residues. CDR3 residues: CSARVLAGVRDEQFF. The CDR3 coding sequence is TGCAGTGCTAGAGTGCTAGCGGGGGTCAGAGATGAGCAGTTCTTC.

This clonotype has at least ten counts. The chain carries TRBV5-5 and TRBJ2-7; 8 bases are a match to TRBD1. CDR3 size: 15 residues. CDR1 is SGHKS, CDR2 YYEKEE, per germline (reference sequence). After removal of 0 bases from V and 5 bases from J, the junction contained 7 bases not matched to a gene. The CDR3 loop reads CASSLEGQEVNEQYF. The DNA of the CDR3 is TGTGCCAGCAGCTTGGAGGGACAGGAGGTCAACGAGCAGTACTTC.

In this sample, this clonotype turned up many times. The chain links TRBV11-2 to TRBJ2-7, with D possibly being TRBD2 (5 bases). Germline CDR1 SGHAT, CDR2 FQNNGV. The CDR3 loop spans 15 amino acids. Trimming stripped 1 base from V and 4 bases from J, with 14 bases between. The CDR3 reads CASSLGTPPVYEQYF. The DNA of the CDR3 is TGTGCCAGCAGCTTAGGGACTCCGCCGGTATACGAGCAGTACTTC.

This clonotype was detected ten times or more. This chain uses TRBV20-1 with TRBJ1-4; D call uncertain. Germline-derived CDR1 and CDR2 are DFQATT and SNEGSKA (reference sequence). V lost 3 bases and J 6 bases, leaving 14 bases between the germline ends. The CDR3 spans 14 residues. The CDR3 sequence: CSASYERRYEKLFF. The CDR3 DNA reads TGCAGTGCTAGTTACGAACGCCGGTATGAAAAACTGTTTTTT.

This clonotype was seen many times. The gene calls are TRBV6-2 or TRBV6-3 and TRBJ1-2; 7 bases are shared with TRBD1. Germline V gene sequence: CDR1 MNHEY, CDR2 SVGEGT. The trim removed 2 bases at V and 6 bases at J, leaving 6 bases unmatched. This CDR3 is 14 amino acids long. In nucleotides, the CDR3 is TGTGCCAGCAGTTACCCAGACAGGGTCGATGGCTACACCTTC. The encoded protein is CASSYPDRVDGYTF.

This clonotype has ten or more counts. V gene TRBV20-1 combines with J gene TRBJ2-3; the match to TRBD2 covers 7 bases. The germline V gene encodes CDR1 DFQATT and CDR2 SNEGSKA (reference sequence). V shed 5 bases, J shed 0 bases, and the junction held 8 bases outside the gene matches. The CDR3 loop spans 15 amino acids. CDR3 region: CSAPLRTRSTDTQYF. CDR3 nucleotides: TGCAGTGCTCCACTACGGACTAGAAGCACAGATACGCAGTATTTT.

This clonotype was detected ten times or more. The gene calls are TRBV29-1 and TRBJ2-2; 10 bases are shared with TRBD1. J lost 7 bases, V lost 6 bases, and 8 bases had no gene match. In germline, CDR1 is SQVTM, CDR2 ANQGSEA. The CDR3 runs to 14 residues. Here the CDR3 reads CSVGTGAGIGELFF. Here the CDR3 DNA reads TGCAGCGTCGGGACAGGGGCGGGCATCGGGGAGCTGTTTTTT.

This clonotype was seen many times. V and J are TRBV7-2 and TRBJ1-5; D not resolved. Looked up from germline, CDR1 is SGHTA and CDR2 is FQGNSA. The CDR3 totals 16 residues. V was pared by 3 bases and J by 0 bases, with 12 bases between. The CDR3, as DNA: TGTGCCAGCAGCTTCTTCGGAGGCCTTAGCAATCAGCCCCAGCATTTT. Residues: CASSFFGGLSNQPQHF.